What follows are 20 T cell receptor beta chains derived from one specimen sequenced in a study of identifying expanded T cells in peripheral blood. Method: immunoSEQ multiplex PCR; TCRdb's copy keeps in-frame clones and lacks some. This sample has tens of thousands of clones, with 88% found just once. The source material was blood. The receptors were gathered from a person aged 18 to 70 in good health.

V usage is TRBV4-1 and J usage is TRBJ2-2, with D uncertain. Trimming shortened V by 0 bases and J by 10 bases, and 15 bases separated the two germline ends. CDR1 is MGHRA, CDR2 YSYEKL, per germline. This CDR3 has 15 residues. The CDR3 region is CASSQDPAVGEELFF. The CDR3 DNA reads as TGCGCCAGCAGCCAAGACCCCGCCGTTGGGGAGGAGCTGTTTTTT.

The rearrangement links TRBV4-1 to TRBJ2-1, with 10 bases aligning to TRBD2. Germline CDR1 MGHRA, CDR2 YSYEKL. V lost 0 bases and J lost 5; bases outside the gene matches: 7. The CDR3 extends over 17 amino acids. CDR3 in DNA: TGCGCCAGCAGCCAAGATGTGGCTAGCGGGAGAGACAATGAGCAGTTCTTC. Encoded protein: CASSQDVASGRDNEQFF.

The chain joins TRBV11-2 to TRBJ2-7; no clear D gene. Germline V lookup: CDR1 SGHAT, CDR2 FQNNGV. CDR3 length equals 15 residues. The ends were cut back, 5 bases at V and 2 bases at J, with 16 bases in the middle. For the CDR3, the DNA is TGTGCCAGCAGCCCCGTAGAGAGACCAGCCTACGAGCAGTACTTC. It yields the protein CASSPVERPAYEQYF.

The rearrangement uses TRBV11-2 and TRBJ1-2; TRBD1 matches at 10 bases. Germline CDR1 reads SGHAT; CDR2 reads FQNNGV. This CDR3 has 18 residues. The V and J ends lost 3 bases and 8 bases, in that order; junction bases with no gene match: 18. The CDR3 here is CASSFTIVGTGVIGGYTF. The CDR3 DNA is TGTGCCAGCAGCTTCACGATCGTTGGGACAGGGGTTATAGGCGGCTACACCTTC.

V is TRBV11-2 and J is TRBJ1-4; D is unresolved. V was cut by 2 bases and J by 4 bases, with 8 bases left in between. CDR1 and CDR2 from the germline V gene are SGHAT and FQNNGV. This CDR3 spans 14 amino acids. CDR3 in DNA: TGTGCCAGCAGCTTAAACCCCTTTAATGAAAAACTGTTTTTT. Its translation: CASSLNPFNEKLFF.

This clone showed up just once. The chain is built from TRBV6-1 and TRBJ1-3, with D unclear. V lost 5 bases and J lost 6, with 17 bases in between. Germline V gene sequence: CDR1 MNHNS, CDR2 SASEGT. The CDR3 covers 15 residues. CDR3 sequence reads: CASSSGGLGQNTIYF. CDR3 bases: TGTGCCAGCAGTTCTGGCGGACTCGGTCAAAACACCATATATTTT.

The chain recombines TRBV6-1 with TRBJ1-5; D perhaps matches TRBD1 (6 bases). Trimming cost V 6 bases and J 0 bases, with 12 bases left between them. The CDR3 has 15 residues. Germline loops: CDR1 MNHNS, CDR2 SASEGT. Here the CDR3 DNA reads TGTGCCAGCAGCGTCAGGGGTTATAGCAATCAGCCCCAGCATTTT. This gives the protein CASSVRGYSNQPQHF.

CDR3 residues: CASSPTAGGFGANVLTF. DNA of the CDR3: TGCGCCAGCAGCCCAACCGCGGGGGGGTTCGGGGCCAACGTCCTGACTTTC. J is TRBJ2-6 and V is TRBV5-1; TRBD2 matches at 9 bases. J gave up 4 bases and V 4 bases, and 9 bases lay outside the gene matches. This CDR3 spans 17 amino acids. CDR1 and CDR2 (germline): SGHRS, YFSETQ.

This clone came up once. The rearrangement links TRBV28 to TRBJ1-2; TRBD1 agrees at 9 bases. Germline values: CDR1 MDHEN, CDR2 SYDVKM. V lost 4 bases to trimming and J lost 4 bases; unmatched junction nucleotides: 22. The CDR3 covers 20 residues. CDR3 sequence reads: CASSSSLYWQQGAQGYGYTF. For the CDR3, the DNA is TGTGCCAGCAGTTCCTCCCTCTATTGGCAACAGGGGGCTCAAGGCTATGGCTACACCTTC.

The chain combines TRBV2 with TRBJ1-2; no reliable D call. Germline V gives CDR1 SNHLY, CDR2 FYNNEI. Between the trimmed V and J ends, which lost 9 bases and 0 bases, there was a span of 8 bases. The CDR3 is made up of 12 amino acids. CDR3 sequence reads: CASDYSNYGYTF. The CDR3, as DNA: TGTGCCAGTGACTACTCTAACTATGGCTACACCTTC.

The chain has TRBV2 and TRBJ2-1; 7 positions match TRBD2. V dropped 9 bases and J dropped 7; count of bases not matched to a gene: 6. The germline V gene encodes CDR1 SNHLY and CDR2 FYNNEI. There are 12 residues in the CDR3. CDR3 DNA: TGTGCCAGGGCCGGGAGGTTGAATGAGCAGTTCTTC. It encodes CARAGRLNEQFF.

The chain is built from TRBV5-5 and TRBJ1-2; 12 bases align to TRBD1. Germline V gene lookup returns CDR1 SGHKS and CDR2 YYEKEE (reference sequence). The CDR3 contains 20 residues. Trimming removed 4 bases from V and 3 bases from J; junction bases left unmatched: 19. The DNA of the CDR3 is TGTGCCAGCAGCGCAGGAAGTTTAGGGACAGGGGGCGATAGGGACTATGGCTACACCTTC. Translated: CASSAGSLGTGGDRDYGYTF.

The V call is TRBV15, the J call TRBJ2-3; maybe TRBD2 (6 bases). V dropped 5 bases and J dropped 2 bases, with 14 bases sitting between them. Germline V gives CDR1 LNHNV, CDR2 YYDKDF (reference sequence). The CDR3 runs 15 residues. CDR3 region: CATSPRDSPTDTQYF. CDR3 DNA sequence: TGTGCCACCAGCCCGCGGGACTCGCCCACAGATACGCAGTATTTT.

The rearrangement uses TRBV4-1 and TRBJ2-3; 7 bases line up with TRBD2. V shed 1 base and J 3 bases; nucleotides not matched to a gene: 4. Germline lookup yields CDR1 MGHRA and CDR2 YSYEKL. This CDR3 contains 15 residues. The CDR3 protein is CASSQVLGGTDTQYF. The DNA of the CDR3 is TGCGCCAGCAGCCAAGTCTTGGGGGGGACAGATACGCAGTATTTT.

V is TRBV5-4 and J is TRBJ2-7, with TRBD2 matching 8 bases. This CDR3 region has 14 residues. Germline CDR1 SGHNT, CDR2 YYREEE (reference sequence). J gave up 3 bases and V 0 bases, and 2 bases lay outside the gene matches. CDR3 residues: CASSLVGRDYEQYF. The CDR3 nucleotides read TGTGCCAGCAGCTTGGTCGGGAGGGACTACGAGCAGTACTTC.

J is TRBJ1-1 and V is TRBV19; a possible D gene is TRBD1 (6 bases). CDR1 is LNHDA and CDR2 is SQIVND in the germline V gene (reference sequence). Trimming left V 3 bases short and J 5 bases short, with 16 bases between. The CDR3 is 15 residues long. The CDR3 DNA is TGTGCCAGTAGTATCGGGGGCGCGTTAGGGACTGAAGCTTTCTTT. Translating gives CASSIGGALGTEAFF.

The gene calls are TRBV19 and TRBJ1-2; D unresolved. Germline V gives CDR1 LNHDA, CDR2 SQIVND (reference sequence). V lost 6 bases and J lost 2, with 4 bases in between. The CDR3 covers 11 residues. CDR3 in amino acids: CASRDNYGYTF. Here the CDR3 DNA reads TGTGCCAGTAGGGACAACTATGGCTACACCTTC.

This clone has more than one count but fewer than ten. This chain joins TRBV13 and TRBJ2-7, with 9 positions matching TRBD2. The V segment lost 0 bases and the J segment 3 bases; nucleotides outside the gene matches: 3. The length of the CDR3 is 15 residues. The germline CDR1 and CDR2 sequences are PRHDT and FYEKMQ (reference sequence). The CDR3 spells CASSLGLAGLYEQYF. The CDR3, as DNA: TGTGCCAGCAGCTTAGGGCTAGCGGGACTCTACGAGCAGTACTTC.

V gene TRBV19 combines with J gene TRBJ1-5; D is unclear. The CDR3 is made up of 14 amino acids. The germline V gene has CDR1 LNHDA and CDR2 SQIVND (reference sequence). The germline V and J ends were trimmed by 3 bases and 3 bases, with 9 bases remaining between them. The CDR3 loop reads CASSMRQDNQPQHF. CDR3 sequence (DNA): TGTGCCAGTAGTATGAGGCAGGACAATCAGCCCCAGCATTTT.

The chain combines TRBV5-1 with TRBJ2-1; the D is unclear. With 4 bases removed from V and 1 base from J, the gap between germline ends came to 12 bases. CDR3 length: 15 amino acids. Germline V CDR1 and CDR2: SGHRS, YFSETQ. The CDR3 region has the DNA TGCGCCAGCAGCCAACTCCGAGGATCCTACAATGAGCAGTTCTTC. Amino acid sequence: CASSQLRGSYNEQFF. The entire variable domain, with the rest obtained from reference TRBV5-1 and TRBJ2-1, is as follows: KAGVTQTPRYLIKTRGQQVTLSCSPISGHRSVSWYQQTPGQGLQFLFEYFSETQRNKGNFPGRFSGRQFSNSRSEMNVSTLELGDSALYLCASSQLRGSYNEQFFGPGTRLTVL.